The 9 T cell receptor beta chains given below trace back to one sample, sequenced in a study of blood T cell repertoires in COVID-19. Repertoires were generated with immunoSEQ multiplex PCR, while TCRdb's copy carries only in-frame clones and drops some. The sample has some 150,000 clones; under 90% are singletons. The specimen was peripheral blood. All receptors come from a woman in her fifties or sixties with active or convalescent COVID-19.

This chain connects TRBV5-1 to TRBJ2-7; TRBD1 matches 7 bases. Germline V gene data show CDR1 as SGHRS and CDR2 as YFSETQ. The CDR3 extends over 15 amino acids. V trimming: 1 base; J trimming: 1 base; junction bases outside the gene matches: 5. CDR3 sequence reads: CASSLWDSHSYEQYF. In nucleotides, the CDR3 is TGCGCCAGCAGCTTGTGGGACAGCCATTCCTACGAGCAGTACTTC.

The CDR3 sequence: CASSVAGQDNEKLFF. As DNA, the CDR3 is TGTGCCAGCAGCGTAGCGGGACAGGATAATGAAAAACTGTTTTTT. The rearrangement joins TRBV9 to TRBJ1-4, with TRBD1 identical over 8 bases. There are 15 residues in the CDR3. Germline-derived CDR1 and CDR2 are SGDLS and YYNGEE. With V trimmed by 0 bases and J by 4 bases, 2 bases remained unmatched.

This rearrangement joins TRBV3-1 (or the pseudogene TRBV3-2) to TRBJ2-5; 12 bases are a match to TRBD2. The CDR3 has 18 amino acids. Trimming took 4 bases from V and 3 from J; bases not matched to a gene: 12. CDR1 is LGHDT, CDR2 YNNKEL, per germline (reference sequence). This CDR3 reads CASSLLTVLAGGEETQYF. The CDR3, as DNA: TGTGCCAGCAGCCTCCTCACAGTACTAGCGGGGGGCGAAGAGACCCAGTACTTC.

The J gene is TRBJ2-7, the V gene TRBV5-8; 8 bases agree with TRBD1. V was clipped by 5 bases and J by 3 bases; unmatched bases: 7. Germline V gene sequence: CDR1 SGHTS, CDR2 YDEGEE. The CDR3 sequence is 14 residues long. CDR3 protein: CASRKTGGIYEQYF. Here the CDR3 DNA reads TGTGCCAGCAGAAAAACAGGGGGGATCTACGAGCAGTACTTC.

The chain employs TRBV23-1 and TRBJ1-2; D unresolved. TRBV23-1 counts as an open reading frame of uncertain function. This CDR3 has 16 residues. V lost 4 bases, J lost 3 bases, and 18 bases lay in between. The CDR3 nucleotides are TGCGCCAGCAGTCGCCCTTTAGGGAGGAGATACTATGGCTACACCTTC. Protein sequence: CASSRPLGRRYYGYTF.

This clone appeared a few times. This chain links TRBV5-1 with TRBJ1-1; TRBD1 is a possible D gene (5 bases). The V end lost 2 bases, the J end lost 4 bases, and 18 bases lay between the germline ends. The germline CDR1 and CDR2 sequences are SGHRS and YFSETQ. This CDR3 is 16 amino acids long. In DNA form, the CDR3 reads TGCGCCAGCAGCTTCAGGGTTGGGGTGGGGGGCACTGAAGCTTTCTTT. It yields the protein CASSFRVGVGGTEAFF.

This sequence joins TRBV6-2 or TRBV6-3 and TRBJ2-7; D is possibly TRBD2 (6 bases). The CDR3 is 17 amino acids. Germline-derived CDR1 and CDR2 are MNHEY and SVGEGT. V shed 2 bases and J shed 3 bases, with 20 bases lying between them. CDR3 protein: CASSYPGGPGVSYEQYF. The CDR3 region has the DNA TGTGCCAGCAGTTACCCCGGGGGTCCGGGAGTAAGCTACGAGCAGTACTTC.

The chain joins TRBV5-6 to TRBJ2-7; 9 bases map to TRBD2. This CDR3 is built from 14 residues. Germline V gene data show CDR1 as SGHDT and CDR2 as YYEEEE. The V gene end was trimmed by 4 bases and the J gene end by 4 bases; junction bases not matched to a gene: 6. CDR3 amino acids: CASSPSGNLYEQYF. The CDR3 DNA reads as TGTGCCAGCAGCCCTAGCGGGAACTTGTACGAGCAGTACTTC.

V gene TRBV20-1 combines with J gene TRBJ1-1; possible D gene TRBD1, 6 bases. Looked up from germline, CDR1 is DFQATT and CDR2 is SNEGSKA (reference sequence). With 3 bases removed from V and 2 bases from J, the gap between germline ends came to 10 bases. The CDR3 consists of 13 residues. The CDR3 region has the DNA TGCAGTGCTAGTAAGGGGGATAACACTGAAGCTTTCTTT. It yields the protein CSASKGDNTEAFF.